What follows are 13 T cell receptor beta chains derived from one specimen sequenced in a study of graft-versus-host responses after intestinal transplantation. Produced via immunoSEQ multiplex PCR; TCRdb's table is partial and in-frame only. The sample consists of some 90,000 clones, 85% to 95% of them appearing once. No antigens are known for them. This material consisted of unstimulated CD8+ T cells sorted from spleen or lymph node cells, taken before transplant. The receptor set was obtained from a human donor who was the organ donor for an intestinal transplant.

The V and J genes are TRBV4-1 and TRBJ2-3; TRBD2 matches at 7 bases. Trimming cost V 1 base and J 4 bases; bases outside gene matches: 2. The length of the CDR3 is 14 residues. Germline values: CDR1 MGHRA, CDR2 YSYEKL. The chain's CDR3 is CASSQGSGADTQYF. Written as DNA, the CDR3 is TGCGCCAGCAGCCAAGGCAGCGGGGCAGATACGCAGTATTTT.

This sequence joins TRBV19 and TRBJ2-7; 10 bases fit TRBD2. The CDR3 totals 15 residues. The germline V gene has CDR1 LNHDA and CDR2 SQIVND (reference sequence). The V and J ends lost 9 bases and 4 bases, in that order; junction bases with no gene match: 12. The chain's CDR3 is CASASGSGGGYEQYF. The CDR3 DNA reads as TGTGCCAGCGCCTCGGGGAGCGGGGGGGGATACGAGCAGTACTTC. Full variable domain (outside the CDR3, taken from reference TRBV19 and TRBJ2-7): DGGITQSPKYLFRKEGQNVTLSCEQNLNHDAMYWYRQDPGQGLRLIYYSQIVNDFQKGDIAEGYSVSREKKESFPLTVTSAQKNPTAFYLCASASGSGGGYEQYFGPGTRLTVT.

The rearrangement joins TRBV7-9 to TRBJ2-7; D is unresolved. The germline gives CDR1 SEHNR, CDR2 FQNEAQ (reference sequence). CDR3 length: 13 amino acids. Trimming took 2 bases from V and 6 from J, leaving 11 bases between them. The CDR3 loop reads CASSLRSSGEQYF. CDR3 DNA sequence: TGTGCCAGCAGCTTACGCAGTTCTGGCGAGCAGTACTTC.

The V call is TRBV7-2, the J call TRBJ1-1; tentatively, D is TRBD1 (6 bases). Trimming cost V 4 bases and J 7 bases, with 13 bases left between them. Germline loops: CDR1 SGHTA, CDR2 FQGNSA. This CDR3 is 13 amino acids long. CDR3 coding DNA: TGTGCCAGCAGCTCGGACAGCGGATATGAAGCTTTCTTT. It is translated as CASSSDSGYEAFF.

The J gene is TRBJ2-5, the V gene TRBV4-3, with a tentative D call TRBD2 (6 bases). This CDR3 comprises 16 residues. V was shortened by 3 bases and J by 5 bases, with 19 bases between the two germline ends. Germline loops: CDR1 LGHNA, CDR2 YSLEER. The CDR3 DNA reads TGCGCCAGCAGCCACAACCGGGAGAATAACAGGGAGACCCAGTACTTC. It specifies CASSHNRENNRETQYF.

This chain joins TRBV5-6 and TRBJ1-1; 8 bases align to TRBD1. The CDR3 is 14 residues long. Looked up from germline, CDR1 is SGHDT and CDR2 is YYEEEE. V gave up 3 bases and J gave up 4 bases; unmatched junction bases: 5. As DNA, the CDR3 is TGTGCCAGCAGCTCGATCGGACAGGGCACTGAAGCTTTCTTT. It yields the protein CASSSIGQGTEAFF.

The J gene is TRBJ1-1, the V gene TRBV10-3; 8 bases are a match to TRBD1. Germline trimming cut 4 bases from V and 9 bases from J; bases unmatched to any gene: 10. CDR1 and CDR2 (germline): ENHRY, SYGVKD. The CDR3 is 14 residues long. The CDR3 bases are TGTGCCATCAGTGTCGAAGGGGGACAGGACCAAGCTTTCTTT. This translates into CAISVEGGQDQAFF.

The chain combines TRBV12-5 with TRBJ2-7; D call uncertain. The V gene's germline CDR1 is LGHNT and CDR2 FRNRAP. This CDR3 spans 12 amino acids. V was cut by 4 bases and J by 3 bases, with 7 bases left in between. The CDR3: CASGSRYYEQYF. CDR3 sequence (DNA): TGTGCTAGTGGTTCCCGGTACTACGAGCAGTACTTC.

The chain couples TRBV11-2 to TRBJ1-1; TRBD1 might be the D (6 bases). The CDR3 is 12 residues long. The V gene's germline CDR1 is SGHAT and CDR2 FQNNGV. V lost 3 bases and J 8 bases, leaving 10 bases between the germline ends. The CDR3 is CASSFGTGEAFF. The CDR3 nucleotides read TGTGCCAGCAGCTTCGGAACAGGGGAAGCTTTCTTT.

The gene calls are TRBV4-3 and TRBJ2-1; 10 positions match TRBD2. This CDR3 comprises 16 residues. Germline lookup yields CDR1 LGHNA and CDR2 YSLEER. The V gene end was trimmed by 1 base and the J gene end by 4 bases; junction bases not matched to a gene: 4. The CDR3 DNA follows: TGCGCCAGCAGCCAAGCCAGGACTAGCGGATACAATGAGCAGTTCTTC. Protein sequence: CASSQARTSGYNEQFF.

V usage is TRBV25-1 and J usage is TRBJ1-2; weak D call: TRBD1 (6 bases). V shed 4 bases and J shed 8 bases, with 20 bases lying between them. Germline V gene sequence: CDR1 MGHDK, CDR2 SYGVNS. The CDR3 has 15 residues. In nucleotides, the CDR3 is TGTGCCAGCAGTGCTCCCCAGACAGGACAGAGAGGCTACACCTTC. Translated: CASSAPQTGQRGYTF.

This chain uses TRBV5-4 with TRBJ2-5; D not resolved. The CDR3 runs to 17 residues. Trimming stripped 4 bases from V and 0 bases from J, with 19 bases between. In germline, CDR1 is SGHNT, CDR2 YYREEE (reference sequence). CDR3: CASSTDTESQYQETQYF. CDR3 sequence (DNA): TGTGCCAGCAGCACGGATACAGAATCTCAGTACCAAGAGACCCAGTACTTC.

This rearrangement joins TRBV4-1 to TRBJ2-1; D unclear. V lost 1 base, J lost 5 bases, and 9 bases lay in between. CDR1 MGHRA and CDR2 YSYEKL come from the germline V gene. The CDR3 loop spans 14 amino acids. The CDR3 region is CASSQGAHDNEQFF. The CDR3 coding sequence is TGCGCCAGCAGCCAAGGCGCCCACGACAATGAGCAGTTCTTC.